This T cell receptor (beta chain) is from a study of OX40 agonist ivuxolimab in advanced cancers. The V and J ends lost 6 bases and 7 bases respectively, with 7 bases between them. This CDR3 contains 12 residues. The germline V gene has CDR1 MNHEY and CDR2 SVGAGI. Broader study findings: CD4+ and CD8+ blood T cells expanded clonally by week 6 at 0.1 to 3.0 mg/kg.

The assay was immunoSEQ multiplex PCR, and TCRdb's table has in-frame clones only and misses some. This table has 55,000 to 80,000 clones, approximately 89% appearing once. As to this clone: Its antigen is unknown.

The receptor's source is an adult with an advanced solid tumor such as melanoma, head and neck, liver or kidney cancer. Here the sequenced sample was CD4+ or CD8+ T cells sorted from blood, taken in a trial of the OX40 agonist ivuxolimab. This sequence joins TRBV6-5 and TRBJ1-6; D not resolved. The CDR3 DNA reads as TGTGCCAGCAGGTCAGCGAATTCACCCCTCCACTTT. Translating it yields CASRSANSPLHF.